This T cell receptor beta chain was retrieved from a study of blood T cell repertoires in COVID-19. The J segment lost 5 bases and the V segment lost 3 bases, leaving 10 bases of the junction unmatched. CDR1 DFQATT and CDR2 SNEGSKA come from the germline V gene (reference sequence). There are 14 residues in the CDR3. TCRdb's table, derived via immunoSEQ multiplex PCR, lists solely in-frame clones and lacks some. The sample has under 350,000 clones; roughly 89% are singletons. The chain couples TRBV20-1 to TRBJ2-7; the match to TRBD2 covers 7 bases. The sequenced sample consisted of peripheral blood. This receptor was identified in a man aged 35 to 55 with acute or convalescent COVID-19. CDR3 nucleotides: TGCAGTGCTAGTGTCGCGGGGGTGAAACACGAGCAGTACTTC. As protein: CSASVAGVKHEQYF.